These T cell receptor beta chains were read from a single sample in a study of T cell responses to AZD1222 COVID-19 vaccine. Generated by immunoSEQ multiplex PCR, the TCRdb table keeps only in-frame clones and is missing some. This table has 80,000 or so clones, 60% to 85% appearing once. This specimen was peripheral blood, taken 28 days after the second dose of the MenACWY control vaccine. The source of these receptors is an adult who received the MenACWY meningococcal vaccine as a control. The CDR3 runs from the conserved cysteine through the conserved F or W. The D gene is left open where the match is weak. A clone size is listed for some rows: how often the clone was seen (once, few, many), or a class if it is expanded.

CAWVEGGGHQETQYF	TGTGCCTGGGTCGAGGGGGGCGGCCACCAAGAGACCCAGTACTTC	once	-	TRBV30	TRBJ2-5
CASTPSGIINEQFF	TGTGCCAGTACCCCTAGCGGAATTATCAATGAGCAGTTCTTC	-	TRBD2	TRBV19	TRBJ2-1
CASSLTGGRRNTIYF	TGTGCCAGCAGTCTGACAGGGGGTAGGAGAAACACCATATATTTT	-	TRBD1	TRBV28	TRBJ1-3
CASTRDRGLYGYTF	TGTGCCAGCACCCGGGACAGGGGGCTCTATGGCTACACCTTC	-	TRBD1	TRBV6-6	TRBJ1-2
CASSGGTSGGTDTQYF	TGTGCCAGCAGTGGGGGGACTAGCGGGGGCACAGATACGCAGTATTTT	-	TRBD2	TRBV6-1	TRBJ2-3
CASSPNTNSPLHF	TGTGCCAGCAGTCCTAACACTAATTCACCCCTCCACTTT	-	-	TRBV28	TRBJ1-6
CASTTLNYGYTF	TGTGCCAGCACCACCCTTAACTATGGCTACACCTTC	once	-	TRBV28	TRBJ1-2
CASSLGSGVRNEQFF	TGTGCCAGCAGCTTAGGGTCCGGGGTTAGAAATGAGCAGTTCTTC	-	-	TRBV5-4	TRBJ2-1
CASMARTGGREKLFF	TGTGCCAGCATGGCCCGTACGGGTGGACGTGAAAAACTGTTTTTT	-	-	TRBV2	TRBJ1-4
CASSPRTGGVDTGELFF	TGTGCCAGCAGCCCAAGGACAGGGGGCGTCGACACCGGGGAGCTGTTTTTT	few	TRBD1	TRBV7-9	TRBJ2-2
CAISDGRPGANVLTF	TGTGCCATCAGTGACGGCAGGCCTGGGGCCAACGTCCTGACTTTC	-	-	TRBV10-3	TRBJ2-6
CASSSGLAVSTDTQYF	TGTGCCAGCAGTTCGGGACTAGCGGTCTCCACAGATACGCAGTATTTT	-	TRBD2	TRBV6-2/TRBV6-3	TRBJ2-3
CASSEVGRVGGYTF	TGTGCCAGCAGTGAAGTGGGCAGGGTGGGCGGCTACACCTTC	-	-	TRBV2	TRBJ1-2
CASALGDTEAFF	TGTGCCAGCGCCCTCGGGGACACTGAAGCTTTCTTT	-	-	TRBV7-8	TRBJ1-1
CASSYRTGTSEQFF	TGTGCCAGCAGCTATCGGACAGGGACGAGTGAGCAGTTCTTC	few	TRBD1	TRBV7-8	TRBJ2-1
CASSLGQGGDEQFF	TGTGCCAGCAGCTTGGGACAGGGAGGCGATGAGCAGTTCTTC	-	TRBD1	TRBV11-3	TRBJ2-1
CASSLDGDRDYFSAEAFF	TGTGCCAGCAGCTTGGACGGGGACAGGGATTACTTTAGCGCTGAAGCTTTCTTT	once	TRBD1	TRBV5-8	TRBJ1-1
CASQQGTNTEAFF	TGTGCCAGCCAGCAGGGGACGAACACTGAAGCTTTCTTT	-	-	TRBV2	TRBJ1-1
CASRTTGGTDEQYF	TGTGCCAGCAGAACTACAGGGGGCACAGACGAGCAGTACTTC	-	TRBD1	TRBV27	TRBJ2-7
CAWTTGGEKLFF	TGTGCCTGGACGACAGGGGGAGAAAAACTGTTTTTT	-	TRBD1	TRBV30	TRBJ1-4
CASSLILEGRTEAFF	TGTGCCAGCAGCTTAATTTTGGAGGGAAGAACTGAAGCTTTCTTT	-	-	TRBV5-6	TRBJ1-1
CASSSRRTSLAYEQYF	TGTGCCAGCAGCTCCCGACGGACCTCCTTGGCGTACGAGCAGTACTTC	-	-	TRBV7-8	TRBJ2-7
CASNNVQGDLSYEQYF	TGTGCCAGCAATAACGTACAGGGAGATCTTTCCTACGAGCAGTACTTC	once	-	TRBV28	TRBJ2-7
CASSPVRGRNPYEQYF	TGCGCCAGCAGCCCAGTACGAGGGAGGAATCCCTACGAGCAGTACTTC	-	-	TRBV4-1	TRBJ2-7
CASSIGTGFDQPQHF	TGTGCCAGCAGCATTGGGACAGGGTTCGATCAGCCCCAGCATTTT	few	TRBD1	TRBV5-5	TRBJ1-5
CASSPFGTGTEAFF	TGTGCCAGCAGCCCCTTCGGGACAGGTACTGAAGCTTTCTTT	-	TRBD1	TRBV5-6	TRBJ1-1
CASSRDGNTEAFF	TGTGCCAGCTCACGAGACGGGAACACTGAAGCTTTCTTT	-	-	TRBV18	TRBJ1-1
CASSLGGGYEQYF	TGTGCCAGCAGCTTGGGGGGGGGCTACGAGCAGTACTTC	-	TRBD2	TRBV7-2	TRBJ2-7
CASSDINQPQHF	TGTGCCAGCAGTGACATCAATCAGCCCCAGCATTTT	-	-	TRBV6-1	TRBJ1-5
CASRWGETYEQYF	TGTGCCAGCAGATGGGGAGAAACCTACGAGCAGTACTTC	-	-	TRBV2	TRBJ2-7
CASSSAAGRAFF	TGTGCCAGCAGCTCTGCGGCAGGGAGGGCTTTCTTT	-	-	TRBV28	TRBJ1-1
CASSRGYDTEAFF	TGTGCCAGCAGTAGGGGATATGACACTGAAGCTTTCTTT	-	-	TRBV14	TRBJ1-1
CASSKVINREGEQFF	TGTGCCAGCAGCAAAGTGATAAACAGGGAAGGGGAGCAGTTCTTC	-	-	TRBV21-1	TRBJ2-1
CASSPPGLAGLEQYF	TGTGCCAGCAGTCCCCCGGGACTAGCGGGGCTCGAGCAGTACTTC	-	TRBD2	TRBV28	TRBJ2-7
CASSEQGNSPLHF	TGTGCCAGCAGTGAGCAGGGAAATTCACCCCTCCACTTT	-	-	TRBV6-1	TRBJ1-6
CASSLTTAPDTEAFF	TGCGCCAGCAGTCTCACGACAGCTCCTGACACTGAAGCTTTCTTT	-	-	TRBV10-1	TRBJ1-1
CASGRLTDTQYF	TGTGCCAGCGGGCGGCTCACAGATACGCAGTATTTT	-	-	TRBV6-1	TRBJ2-3
CASSEGEHTEAFF	TGTGCCAGCAGTGAGGGGGAGCACACTGAAGCTTTCTTT	once	-	TRBV2	TRBJ1-1
CASSPALAGHNEQFF	TGTGCCAGCAGCCCCGCCCTAGCGGGGCACAATGAGCAGTTCTTC	-	TRBD2	TRBV7-2	TRBJ2-1
CASGLTSQPQHF	TGTGCTAGTGGGCTGACCAGCCAGCCCCAGCATTTT	-	-	TRBV12-5	TRBJ1-5
CAWRSGRISGNTIYF	TGTGCCTGGAGGTCAGGACGCATCTCTGGAAACACCATATATTTT	-	-	TRBV30	TRBJ1-3
CSAGHWGTEAFF	TGCAGCGCGGGACACTGGGGCACTGAAGCTTTCTTT	-	-	TRBV29-1	TRBJ1-1
CASSLYRNTGELFF	TGTGCCAGCAGCTTGTACAGGAACACCGGGGAGCTGTTTTTT	-	-	TRBV7-2	TRBJ2-2
CASSQLTGVGTEAFF	TGCGCCAGCAGTCAACTTACAGGGGTGGGGACTGAAGCTTTCTTT	-	TRBD1	TRBV5-1	TRBJ1-1
CASSLETGVGEQYF	TGTGCCAGCAGCTTAGAAACGGGGGTCGGCGAGCAGTACTTC	-	-	TRBV11-2	TRBJ2-7
CAIHSAMNTEAFF	TGTGCCATACATTCGGCAATGAACACTGAAGCTTTCTTT	-	-	TRBV28	TRBJ1-1
CASSLGQDGAADTQYF	TGTGCCAGCAGCTTGGGACAGGACGGGGCAGCAGATACGCAGTATTTT	-	-	TRBV5-4	TRBJ2-3
CASAGRMRRRTEAFF	TGTGCCAGTGCGGGGAGAATGAGACGCCGGACTGAAGCTTTCTTT	-	-	TRBV28	TRBJ1-1
CASSVAPNSAEAFF	TGTGCCAGCAGCGTAGCTCCAAACTCGGCTGAAGCTTTCTTT	-	-	TRBV9	TRBJ1-1
CASSPPGAQGFTDTQYF	TGTGCCAGCTCACCACCGGGAGCGCAGGGCTTCACAGATACGCAGTATTTT	-	-	TRBV18	TRBJ2-3
CATSDLQGSSTDTQYF	TGTGCCACCAGTGATTTGCAAGGCAGTAGCACAGATACGCAGTATTTT	-	-	TRBV24-1	TRBJ2-3